One and the same sample provided the 22 T cell receptor beta chains below, sequenced in a study of post-analysis software for immune sequencing data. Broader study findings: A few TRBV segments (TRBV5-6, TRBV5-1 and TRBV20-1 among them) occurred more frequently in patients than in controls.

The library was made from cDNA and included unique molecular identifiers. TCRdb called the PCR reads again in MiXCR, with one record for every CDR3 protein. The sample lists 500,000 to 600,000 distinct CDR3 sequences, 44% occurring once. For these receptors, no antigen is known. Material for sequencing was blood. The receptors were sampled from a girl between 5 and 17 years old with multiple sclerosis.

This clonotype has only one observation. This rearrangement joins TRBV6-1 to TRBJ2-4; tentatively, D is TRBD1 or TRBD2 (5 bases each). The J call may not be correct, given that the DNA end is closer to TRBJ2-7. The V gene's germline CDR1 is MNHNS and CDR2 SASEGT. The CDR3 runs 15 residues. CDR3 residues: CASTGGHVLVYEQYF. Here the CDR3 DNA reads TGTGCCAGCACAGGAGGACACGTCCTAGTTTACGAGCAGTACTTC.

In this sample, this clonotype turned up a few times. The chain uses TRBV20-1 and TRBJ2-7; D possibly corresponds to TRBD1 (5 bases). V lost 0 bases, J lost 0 bases, and 9 bases lay in between. This CDR3 region has 14 residues. The germline V gene has CDR1 DFQATT and CDR2 SNEGSKA (reference sequence). The CDR3: CSARDRTSSYEQYF. The CDR3, as DNA: TGCAGTGCTAGAGATCGGACAAGCTCCTACGAGCAGTACTTC.

The chain couples TRBV7-9 to TRBJ2-7, with 7 bases that match TRBD2. Per the germline V gene, CDR1 is SEHNR and CDR2 is FQNEAQ (reference sequence). J gave up 4 bases and V 6 bases, and 12 bases lay outside the gene matches. The CDR3 loop spans 15 amino acids. The CDR3 sequence is CASRRSGAGNYEQYF. In DNA form, the CDR3 reads TGTGCCAGCAGGCGAAGCGGGGCCGGCAATTACGAGCAGTACTTC. The full variable domain, its missing parts supplied by reference TRBV7-9 and TRBJ2-7, is DTGVSQNPRHKITKRGQNVTFRCDPISEHNRLYWYRQTLGQGPEFLTYFQNEAQLEKSRLLSDRFSAERPKGSFSTLEIQRTEQGDSAMYLCASRRSGAGNYEQYFGPGTRLTVT.

This clonotype was counted once. The chain recombines TRBV20-1 with TRBJ2-5; D could derive from TRBD1 or TRBD2 (5 bases each). CDR1 is DFQATT, CDR2 SNEGSKA, per germline (reference sequence). The CDR3 extends over 16 amino acids. V gave up 2 bases and J gave up 1 base, with 17 bases separating them. The CDR3 here is CSARKRGDWGQETQYF. As DNA, the CDR3 is TGCAGTGCTAGAAAGAGGGGTGATTGGGGCCAAGAGACCCAGTACTTC.

This clonotype was counted between two and nine times. The rearrangement joins TRBV6-6 to TRBJ2-7; 13 positions agree with TRBD2. Trimming at V came to 5 bases and at J to 2 bases, leaving 3 bases not matched to a gene. Germline values: CDR1 MNHNY, CDR2 SVGAGI (reference sequence). CDR3 length: 15 amino acids. The CDR3 here is CASSTGLAGAYEQYF. The CDR3 DNA is TGTGCCAGCAGTACCGGACTAGCGGGGGCCTACGAGCAGTACTTC.

This clonotype occurred a few times. The chain uses TRBV6-1 and TRBJ2-5, with D perhaps TRBD2 (6 bases). CDR3 length equals 13 residues. V gave up 8 bases and J gave up 5 bases, with 15 bases separating them. Germline V gene data show CDR1 as MNHNS and CDR2 as SASEGT. The CDR3 coding sequence is TGTGCCAGCTTGCCTCTAGCGAGCGAGACCCAGTACTTC. Amino acid sequence: CASLPLASETQYF.

The V call is TRBV7-8, the J call TRBJ2-5, with D perhaps matching TRBD2 (7 bases). Germline CDR1 reads SGHVS; CDR2 reads FQNEAQ. Trimming left V 2 bases short and J 1 base short, with 11 bases between. The CDR3 covers 15 residues. In nucleotides, the CDR3 is TGTGCCAGCAGCTTAAACGGGGGGCCCCAAGAGACCCAGTACTTC. The encoded protein is CASSLNGGPQETQYF.

This clonotype has just a few counts. The chain recombines TRBV6-5 with TRBJ2-7; 14 bases agree with TRBD2. CDR1 is MNHEY, CDR2 SVGAGI, per germline. The CDR3 extends over 14 amino acids. V lost 7 bases, J lost 3 bases, and 2 bases stayed unmatched. CDR3 DNA sequence: TGTGCCAGCACTGGGACTAGCGGGGGCTACGAGCAGTACTTC. Translating gives CASTGTSGGYEQYF.

The chain uses TRBV29-1 and TRBJ2-5; 11 nucleotides match TRBD1. The V gene end was trimmed by 3 bases and the J gene end by 7 bases; junction bases not matched to a gene: 4. CDR1 is SQVTM, CDR2 ANQGSEA, per germline. There are 13 residues in the CDR3. The CDR3 region is CSVDRGTGGTQYF. CDR3 coding DNA: TGCAGCGTTGATCGCGGGACAGGGGGGACCCAGTACTTC.

The V call is TRBV7-2, the J call TRBJ2-1, with D unclear. CDR3 size: 15 residues. Trimming cost V 4 bases and J 4 bases, with 14 bases left between them. The germline V gene has CDR1 SGHTA and CDR2 FQGNSA. The CDR3: CASSYIKTRYNEQFF. In nucleotides, the CDR3 is TGTGCCAGCAGCTACATAAAGACTCGTTACAATGAGCAGTTCTTC.

In this sample, this clonotype turned up once. This chain joins TRBV12-3 or TRBV12-4 and TRBJ2-1, with D perhaps given as TRBD1 or TRBD2 (6 bases each). V lost 10 bases and J lost 8, with 18 bases in between. The CDR3 has 13 residues. CDR3 in amino acids: CAISGVRGDEQFF. CDR3 bases: TGTGCCATCTCGGGGGTTAGGGGGGATGAGCAGTTCTTC.

The gene calls are TRBV5-1 and TRBJ2-5; 10 bases are shared with TRBD2. V dropped 2 bases and J dropped 11; count of bases not matched to a gene: 15. The length of the CDR3 is 16 residues. Germline CDR1 SGHRS, CDR2 YFSETQ. CDR3 DNA sequence: TGCGCCAGCAGCTTTTCTAGCGGGGGACCTTACAATGAGCAGTACTTC. Translated: CASSFSSGGPYNEQYF.

The rearrangement uses TRBV5-1 and TRBJ2-7; 10 bases are a match to TRBD1. Germline loops: CDR1 SGHRS, CDR2 YFSETQ. The CDR3 contains 18 residues. V shed 0 bases, J shed 0 bases, and the junction held 9 bases outside the gene matches. CDR3 protein: CASSLDVGDRGLSYEQYF. The CDR3 nucleotides are TGCGCCAGCAGCTTGGATGTGGGAGACAGGGGGCTCTCCTACGAGCAGTACTTC.

This clonotype was counted only a few times. The V and J genes are TRBV5-1 and TRBJ2-5; D is uncertain. The CDR3 runs to 13 residues. V shed 4 bases and J shed 4 bases, with 11 bases lying between them. The V gene's germline CDR1 is SGHRS and CDR2 YFSETQ. CDR3 in DNA: TGCGCCAGCAGCGTGACCCCTCGAGAGACCCAGTACTTC. Translated, it gives CASSVTPRETQYF. Full variable domain (outside the CDR3, taken from reference TRBV5-1 and TRBJ2-5): KAGVTQTPRYLIKTRGQQVTLSCSPISGHRSVSWYQQTPGQGLQFLFEYFSETQRNKGNFPGRFSGRQFSNSRSEMNVSTLELGDSALYLCASSVTPRETQYFGPGTRLLVL.

This clonotype was seen a handful of times. The chain joins TRBV4-1 to TRBJ2-1; 11 nucleotides line up with TRBD2. The V gene's germline CDR1 is MGHRA and CDR2 YSYEKL. J gave up 8 bases and V 8 bases, and 8 bases lay outside the gene matches. There are 14 residues in the CDR3. The CDR3 region is CASGPTSGKDEQFF. The DNA of the CDR3 is TGCGCCAGCGGACCGACTAGCGGGAAAGATGAGCAGTTCTTC.

The chain uses TRBV20-1 and TRBJ2-1, with D perhaps matching TRBD1 or TRBD2 (6 bases each). V lost 0 bases, J lost 5 bases, and 14 bases lay in between. The germline gives CDR1 DFQATT, CDR2 SNEGSKA (reference sequence). This CDR3 is built from 15 residues. Here the CDR3 reads CSAREGGGRNNEQFF. In DNA, the CDR3 is TGCAGTGCTAGAGAAGGGGGAGGTAGAAACAATGAGCAGTTCTTC.

The chain couples TRBV4-2 to TRBJ2-5; D may correspond to TRBD1 or TRBD2 (5 bases each). The end of the DNA is better explained by TRBJ2-7, so the J call may be wrong. CDR1 LGHNA and CDR2 YNFKEQ come from the germline V gene. The CDR3 runs to 12 residues. DNA for the CDR3: TGTGCCAGCAGCCAGGTGGGGGACGAGCAGTACTTC. This sequence encodes CASSQVGDEQYF.

As to this clonotype: Relative to the germline gene, one junction end is altered; a read error may explain this. The V call is TRBV18, the J call TRBJ2-5; unclear D gene. Germline lookup yields CDR1 KGHSH and CDR2 LQKENI. The CDR3 spans 13 residues. The CDR3 bases are TGTGCCAGCTCACCAGCCAGACAAGAGGCCCAGTACTTC. This gives the protein CASSPARQEAQYF.

The rearrangement links TRBV13 to TRBJ2-7; 10 nucleotides match TRBD2. The J call may not be correct, given that the DNA end is closer to TRBJ2-5. The CDR3 extends over 16 amino acids. Germline V gene data show CDR1 as PRHDT and CDR2 as FYEKMQ (reference sequence). In DNA, the CDR3 is TGTGCCAGCAGCTTAGGGCTAGCGGGAGAGAGAGAGACCCAGTACTTC. It yields the protein CASSLGLAGERETQYF.

This chain connects TRBV5-1 to TRBJ2-7, with D possibly being TRBD2 (5 bases). Germline V gene sequence: CDR1 SGHRS, CDR2 YFSETQ. The CDR3 runs 15 residues. V was trimmed by 4 bases and J by 2 bases, leaving 16 bases between them. CDR3 in DNA: TGCGCCAGCAGCCCCGGAGAAGGAGGAACCTACGAGCAGTACTTC. Amino acid sequence: CASSPGEGGTYEQYF. Combining the CDR3 with reference TRBV5-1 and TRBJ2-7 gives the whole variable domain KAGVTQTPRYLIKTRGQQVTLSCSPISGHRSVSWYQQTPGQGLQFLFEYFSETQRNKGNFPGRFSGRQFSNSRSEMNVSTLELGDSALYLCASSPGEGGTYEQYFGPGTRLTVT.

The rearrangement uses TRBV13 and TRBJ2-1; 7 bases are a match to TRBD2. With 1 base clipped from V and 0 bases from J, the junction kept 3 bases outside the gene matches. The CDR3 is 16 amino acids. Germline loops: CDR1 PRHDT, CDR2 FYEKMQ (reference sequence). The CDR3 region is CASSLDRTSSYNEQFF. The CDR3 bases are TGTGCCAGCAGCTTAGATCGGACTAGCTCCTACAATGAGCAGTTCTTC.

This chain links TRBV12-3 or TRBV12-4 with TRBJ2-1; D may be TRBD2 (6 bases). CDR3 length: 14 amino acids. Trimming stripped 2 bases from V and 8 bases from J, with 13 bases between. CDR3 amino acids: CASSLTSGEYEQFF. CDR3 nucleotide sequence: TGTGCCAGCAGTTTAACCTCGGGAGAGTATGAGCAGTTCTTC.